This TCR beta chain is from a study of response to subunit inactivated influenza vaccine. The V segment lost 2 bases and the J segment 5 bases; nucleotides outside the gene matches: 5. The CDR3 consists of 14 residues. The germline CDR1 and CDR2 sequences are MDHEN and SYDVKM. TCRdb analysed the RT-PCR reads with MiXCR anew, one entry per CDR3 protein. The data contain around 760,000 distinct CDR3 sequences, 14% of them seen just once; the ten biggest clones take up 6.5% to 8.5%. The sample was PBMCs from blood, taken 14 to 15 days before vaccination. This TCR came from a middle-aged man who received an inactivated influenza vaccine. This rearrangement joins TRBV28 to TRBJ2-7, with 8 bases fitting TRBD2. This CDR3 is CASSLAGRAHEQYF. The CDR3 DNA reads TGTGCCAGCAGTTTAGCCGGGAGGGCCCACGAGCAGTACTTC. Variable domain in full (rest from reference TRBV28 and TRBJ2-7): DVKVTQSSRYLVKRTGEKVFLECVQDMDHENMFWYRQDPGLGLRLIYFSYDVKMKEKGDIPEGYSVSREKKERFSLILESASTNQTSMYLCASSLAGRAHEQYFGPGTRLTVT.